The TCR beta chain under discussion was sequenced for a study of cytomegalovirus exposure and HLA in healthy donors. The PCR ran on 60 Vbeta and 13 Jbeta primers. The protocol was immunoSEQ multiplex PCR, while the TCRdb copy is restricted to in-frame clones and leaves out a portion. This sample yields approximately 240,000 clones, of which roughly 90% are seen a single time; less than 1.2% belongs to the top ten. A note on this clone: Antigen: not known.

Whole-study findings and limits: In presence/absence analyses, roughly uniform sequencing depth across donors was assumed.

CDR1 is SGHTA and CDR2 is FQGNSA in the germline V gene. The V segment lost 5 bases and the J segment 0 bases; nucleotides outside the gene matches: 10. The CDR3 has 17 residues. This receptor was taken from a woman in her late teens or twenties in good health and CMV-seronegative. Sequenced sample: PBMCs. The chain employs TRBV7-2 and TRBJ2-3; 8 nucleotides agree with TRBD2. The CDR3 reads CASSAPRLATSTDTQYF. Written as DNA, the CDR3 is TGTGCCAGCAGCGCCCCCCGACTAGCGACTAGCACAGATACGCAGTATTTT.